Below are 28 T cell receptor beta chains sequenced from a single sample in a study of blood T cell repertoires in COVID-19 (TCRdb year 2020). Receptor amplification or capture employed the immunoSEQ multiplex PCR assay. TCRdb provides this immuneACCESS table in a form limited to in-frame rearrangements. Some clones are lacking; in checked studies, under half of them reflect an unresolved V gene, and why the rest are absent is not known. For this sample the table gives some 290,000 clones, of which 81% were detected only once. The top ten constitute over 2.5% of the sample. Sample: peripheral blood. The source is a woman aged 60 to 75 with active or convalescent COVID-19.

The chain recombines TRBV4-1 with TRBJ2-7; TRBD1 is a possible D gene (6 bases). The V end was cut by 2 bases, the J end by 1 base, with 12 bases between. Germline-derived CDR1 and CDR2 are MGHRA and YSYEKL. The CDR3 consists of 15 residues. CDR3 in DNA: TGCGCCAGCAGCCAACGCGCGACAGGTTCCTACGAGCAGTACTTC. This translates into CASSQRATGSYEQYF.

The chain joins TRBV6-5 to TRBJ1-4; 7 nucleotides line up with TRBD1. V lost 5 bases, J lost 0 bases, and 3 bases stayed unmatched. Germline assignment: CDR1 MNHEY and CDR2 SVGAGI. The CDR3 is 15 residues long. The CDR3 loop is CASSQGDSTNEKLFF. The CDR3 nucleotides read TGTGCCAGCAGTCAGGGGGACTCAACTAATGAAAAACTGTTTTTT.

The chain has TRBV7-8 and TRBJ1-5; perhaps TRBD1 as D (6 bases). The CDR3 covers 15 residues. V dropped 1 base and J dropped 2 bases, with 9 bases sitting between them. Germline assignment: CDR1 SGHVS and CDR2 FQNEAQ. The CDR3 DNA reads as TGTGCCAGCAGCTTAGACAGGGCTGGCAATCAGCCCCAGCATTTT. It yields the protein CASSLDRAGNQPQHF.

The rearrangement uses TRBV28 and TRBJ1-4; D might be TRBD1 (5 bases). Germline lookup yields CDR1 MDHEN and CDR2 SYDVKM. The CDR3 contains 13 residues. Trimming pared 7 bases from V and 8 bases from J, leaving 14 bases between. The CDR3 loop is CASTPGGDEKLFF. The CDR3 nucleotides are TGTGCCAGCACCCCGGGGGGGGACGAAAAACTGTTTTTT.

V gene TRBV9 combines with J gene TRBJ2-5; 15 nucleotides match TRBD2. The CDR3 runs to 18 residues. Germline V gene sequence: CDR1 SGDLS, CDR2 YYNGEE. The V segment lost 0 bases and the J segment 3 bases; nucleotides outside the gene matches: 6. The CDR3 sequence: CASSVGTSGGVIEETQYF. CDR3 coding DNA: TGTGCCAGCAGCGTAGGGACTAGCGGGGGGGTAATAGAAGAGACCCAGTACTTC.

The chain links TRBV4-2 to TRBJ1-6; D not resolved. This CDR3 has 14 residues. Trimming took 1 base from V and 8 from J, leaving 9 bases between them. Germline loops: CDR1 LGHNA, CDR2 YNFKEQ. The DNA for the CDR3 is TGTGCCAGCAGCCAAGTGGCGGCGGATTCACCCCTCCACTTT. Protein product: CASSQVAADSPLHF.

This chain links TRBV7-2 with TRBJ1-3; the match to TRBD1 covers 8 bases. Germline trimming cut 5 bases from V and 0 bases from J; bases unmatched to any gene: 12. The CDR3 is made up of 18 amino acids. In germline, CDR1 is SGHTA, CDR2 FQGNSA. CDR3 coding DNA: TGTGCCAGCAGCCCGCACAGGGGGGGGATAGGCTCTGGAAACACCATATATTTT. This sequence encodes CASSPHRGGIGSGNTIYF.

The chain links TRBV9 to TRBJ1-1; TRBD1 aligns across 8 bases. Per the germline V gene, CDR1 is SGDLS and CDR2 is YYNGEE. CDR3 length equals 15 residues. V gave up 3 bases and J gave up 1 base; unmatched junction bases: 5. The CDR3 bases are TGTGCCAGCAGCGAGAAAGGACAGGGGAACACTGAAGCTTTCTTT. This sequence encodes CASSEKGQGNTEAFF.

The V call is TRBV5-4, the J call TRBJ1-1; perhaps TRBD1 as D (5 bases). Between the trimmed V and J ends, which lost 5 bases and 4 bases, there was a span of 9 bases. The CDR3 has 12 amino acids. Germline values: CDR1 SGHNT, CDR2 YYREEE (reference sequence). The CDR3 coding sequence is TGTGCCAGCAGGGAGGGGAGCACTGAAGCTTTCTTT. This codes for CASREGSTEAFF.

CDR3: CASSLNRGWDEQYF. CDR3 DNA: TGTGCCAGCAGTTTGAACAGGGGGTGGGACGAGCAGTACTTC. The V and J genes are TRBV28 and TRBJ2-7; 8 nucleotides agree with TRBD1. Germline V CDR1 and CDR2: MDHEN, SYDVKM. With V trimmed by 3 bases and J by 5 bases, 6 bases remained unmatched. The CDR3 totals 14 residues.

Here the CDR3 reads CASSLLPPSGAGTDTQYF. The CDR3 DNA sequence: TGTGCCAGCAGCCTACTACCCCCAAGCGGGGCGGGCACAGATACGCAGTATTTT. The V call is TRBV5-5, the J call TRBJ2-3, with 7 bases that match TRBD2. The CDR3 sequence is 18 residues long. CDR1 and CDR2 from the germline V gene are SGHKS and YYEKEE (reference sequence). V lost 4 bases to trimming and J lost 1 base; unmatched junction nucleotides: 15.

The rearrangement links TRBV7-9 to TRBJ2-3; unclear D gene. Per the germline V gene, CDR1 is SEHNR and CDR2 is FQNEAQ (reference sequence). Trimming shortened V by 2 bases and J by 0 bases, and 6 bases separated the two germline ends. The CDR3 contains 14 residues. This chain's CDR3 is CASSLSGSTDTQYF. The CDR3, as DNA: TGTGCCAGCAGCTTATCCGGTAGCACAGATACGCAGTATTTT.

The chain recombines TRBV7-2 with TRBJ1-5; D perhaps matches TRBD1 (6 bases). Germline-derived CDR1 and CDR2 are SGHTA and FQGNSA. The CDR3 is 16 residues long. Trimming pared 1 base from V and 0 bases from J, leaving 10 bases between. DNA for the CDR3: TGTGCCAGCAGCTTAGAAGGGGGAGTTAGCAATCAGCCCCAGCATTTT. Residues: CASSLEGGVSNQPQHF.

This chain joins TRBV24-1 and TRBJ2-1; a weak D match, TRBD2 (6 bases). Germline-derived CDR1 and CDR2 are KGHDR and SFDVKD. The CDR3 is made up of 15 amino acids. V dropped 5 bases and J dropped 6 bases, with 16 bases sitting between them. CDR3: CATSVAGGTGNEQFF. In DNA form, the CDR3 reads TGTGCCACCAGTGTTGCCGGGGGAACGGGCAATGAGCAGTTCTTC.

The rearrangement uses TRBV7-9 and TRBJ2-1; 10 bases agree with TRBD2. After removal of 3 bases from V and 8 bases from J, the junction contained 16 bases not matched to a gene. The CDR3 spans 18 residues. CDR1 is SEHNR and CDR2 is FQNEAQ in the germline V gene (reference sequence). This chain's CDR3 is CASSFGRGSGGPPDEQFF. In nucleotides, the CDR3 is TGTGCCAGCAGCTTCGGGAGGGGTAGCGGGGGGCCCCCCGATGAGCAGTTCTTC.

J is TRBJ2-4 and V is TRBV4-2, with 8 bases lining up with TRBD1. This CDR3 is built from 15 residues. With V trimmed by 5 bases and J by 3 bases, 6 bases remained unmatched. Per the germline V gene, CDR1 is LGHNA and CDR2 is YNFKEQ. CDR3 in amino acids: CASSVIQGGKNIQYF. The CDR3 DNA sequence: TGTGCCAGCAGCGTAATACAGGGGGGCAAAAACATTCAGTACTTC.

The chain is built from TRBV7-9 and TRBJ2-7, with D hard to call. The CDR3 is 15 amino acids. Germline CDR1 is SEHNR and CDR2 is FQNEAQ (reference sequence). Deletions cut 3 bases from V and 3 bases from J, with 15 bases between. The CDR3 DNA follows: TGTGCCAGCAGCTTCCCGGTCGAGCGCCACTACGAGCAGTACTTC. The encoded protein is CASSFPVERHYEQYF.

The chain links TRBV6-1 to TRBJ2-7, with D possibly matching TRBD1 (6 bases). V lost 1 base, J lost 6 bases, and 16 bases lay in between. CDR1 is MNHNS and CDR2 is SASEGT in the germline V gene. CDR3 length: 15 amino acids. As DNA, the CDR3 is TGTGCCAGCAGTGAAGGAACAGGGATTCCTGCCGAGCAGTACTTC. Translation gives CASSEGTGIPAEQYF.

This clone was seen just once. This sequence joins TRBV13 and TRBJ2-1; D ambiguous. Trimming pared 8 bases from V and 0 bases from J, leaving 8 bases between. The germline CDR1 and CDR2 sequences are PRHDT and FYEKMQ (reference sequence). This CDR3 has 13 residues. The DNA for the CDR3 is TGTGCCAGCGCCCTGAGCTCCTACAATGAGCAGTTCTTC. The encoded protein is CASALSSYNEQFF. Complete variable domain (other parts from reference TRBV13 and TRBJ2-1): AAGVIQSPRHLIKEKRETATLKCYPIPRHDTVYWYQQGPGQDPQFLISFYEKMQSDKGSIPDRFSAQQFSDYHSELNMSSLELGDSALYFCASALSSYNEQFFGPGTRLTVL.

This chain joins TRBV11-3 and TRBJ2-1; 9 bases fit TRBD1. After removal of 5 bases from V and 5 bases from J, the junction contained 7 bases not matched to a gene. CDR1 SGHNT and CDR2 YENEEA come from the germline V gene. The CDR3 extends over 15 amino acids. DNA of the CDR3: TGTGCCAGCAGCCCCCGGGACAGGGACCACAATGAGCAGTTCTTC. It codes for CASSPRDRDHNEQFF.

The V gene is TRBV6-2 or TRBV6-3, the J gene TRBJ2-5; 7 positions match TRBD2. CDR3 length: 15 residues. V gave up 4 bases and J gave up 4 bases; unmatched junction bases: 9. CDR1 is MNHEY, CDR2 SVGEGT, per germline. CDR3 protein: CASSLPGEGPETQYF. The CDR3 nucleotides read TGTGCCAGCAGTTTGCCCGGGGAGGGCCCAGAGACCCAGTACTTC.

The CDR3 loop is CASSHVDRNTEAFF. DNA for the CDR3: TGCGCCAGCAGCCACGTGGACAGGAACACTGAAGCTTTCTTT. V usage is TRBV4-3 and J usage is TRBJ1-1; weak D call: TRBD1 (6 bases). This CDR3 is built from 14 residues. Germline loops: CDR1 LGHNA, CDR2 YSLEER. The V end was cut by 3 bases, the J end by 1 base, with 9 bases between.

CDR3: CASSRQGTGNQPQHF. DNA for the CDR3: TGTGCCAGCAGTCGACAGGGTACGGGCAATCAGCCCCAGCATTTT. The chain uses TRBV6-2 or TRBV6-3 and TRBJ1-5, with TRBD1 matching 7 bases. Germline lookup yields CDR1 MNHEY and CDR2 SVGEGT. J gave up 2 bases and V 5 bases, and 6 bases lay outside the gene matches. This CDR3 is 15 amino acids long.

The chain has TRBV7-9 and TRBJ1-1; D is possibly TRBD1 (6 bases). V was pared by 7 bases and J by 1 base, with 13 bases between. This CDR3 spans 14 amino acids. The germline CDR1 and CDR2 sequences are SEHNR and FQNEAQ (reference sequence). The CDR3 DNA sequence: TGTGCCAGCATCATCCCGGGACAGAACACTGAAGCTTTCTTT. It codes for CASIIPGQNTEAFF.

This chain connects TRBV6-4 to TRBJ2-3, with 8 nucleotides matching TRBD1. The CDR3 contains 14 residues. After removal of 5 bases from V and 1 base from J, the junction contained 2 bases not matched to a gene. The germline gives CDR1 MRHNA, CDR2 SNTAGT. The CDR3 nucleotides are TGTGCCAGCAGTCCGGACAGGGGCACAGATACGCAGTATTTT. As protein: CASSPDRGTDTQYF.

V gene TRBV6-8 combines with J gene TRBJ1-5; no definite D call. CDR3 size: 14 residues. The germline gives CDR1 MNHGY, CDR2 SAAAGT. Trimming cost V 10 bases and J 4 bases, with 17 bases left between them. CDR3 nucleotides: TGTGCCATATTTTTGAAAAAAGCTAATCAGCCCCAGCATTTT. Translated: CAIFLKKANQPQHF.

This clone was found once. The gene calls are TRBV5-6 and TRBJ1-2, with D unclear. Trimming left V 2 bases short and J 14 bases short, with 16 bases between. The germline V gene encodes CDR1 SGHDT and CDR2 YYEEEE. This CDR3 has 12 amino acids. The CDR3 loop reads CASSFSGRVWTF. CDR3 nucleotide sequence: TGTGCCAGCAGCTTTTCGGGGAGGGTGTGGACCTTC.

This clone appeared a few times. The CDR3 reads CASSSPLRGGRNEQFF. The CDR3, as DNA: TGTGCCAGCAGTTCTCCACTCCGAGGGGGCCGGAATGAGCAGTTCTTC. The chain uses TRBV6-5 and TRBJ2-1, with 7 bases fitting TRBD1. The junction had 13 bases not matched to a gene; V was cut back by 4 bases and J by 7 bases. The CDR3 totals 16 residues. Germline V gives CDR1 MNHEY, CDR2 SVGAGI.